This T cell receptor beta chain was captured in a study of T cells in Graves' hyperthyroidism and ophthalmopathy. Amplification of TCR beta CDR3 regions was performed using RNA transcripts as template. The HTBI primer set served for first-round RT-PCR of the TCR CDR3. A single record per CDR3 protein comes from TCRdb applying MiXCR to the multiplex PCR reads. The profile covers a few hundred thousand distinct CDR3 sequences, with around 25% appearing a single time and roughly 70% taken by the ten largest. This clonotype appeared a few times. Germline-derived CDR1 and CDR2 are SEHNR and FQNEAQ (reference sequence). Trimming cost V 4 bases and J 6 bases; bases outside gene matches: 5. This CDR3 is 15 amino acids long.

Sequenced sample: blood. The receptor was derived from a middle-aged man with Graves' hyperthyroidism. The chain combines TRBV7-9 with TRBJ2-3, with TRBD2 matching 12 bases. The CDR3 loop reads CASSWTSGNLDTQYF. The CDR3 nucleotides are TGTGCCAGCAGCTGGACTAGCGGGAATTTGGATACGCAGTATTTT. Based on the CDR3 plus reference TRBV7-9 and TRBJ2-3, the full variable domain is DTGVSQNPRHKITKRGQNVTFRCDPISEHNRLYWYRQTLGQGPEFLTYFQNEAQLEKSRLLSDRFSAERPKGSFSTLEIQRTEQGDSAMYLCASSWTSGNLDTQYFGPGTRLTVL.